The clone carrying this TCR beta chain occurred a few times. The target antigen is unknown. The PCR ran on 60 Vbeta and 13 Jbeta primers. Sequenced by immunoSEQ multiplex PCR; TCRdb stores in-frame clones only, minus some. The sample yields 120,000 or so clones, around 84% seen once. This specimen belongs to a study of cytomegalovirus exposure and HLA in healthy donors. As for the study in general: Most genotyped donors, 65% to 85% of 398, had Caucasian-associated genetic ancestry. Whole-study findings and limits: Presence/absence analyses treated sequencing depth as roughly uniform across donors. According to an earlier analysis, most TCR beta V segments yielded productive rearrangements about 90% or about 30% of the time. Researchers reported from a later analysis that most CMV-associated TCR beta chains appeared HLA-restricted.

Germline assignment: CDR1 SGHRS and CDR2 YFSETQ. V dropped 0 bases and J dropped 3; count of bases not matched to a gene: 5. The length of the CDR3 is 15 residues. Sequencing used PBMCs. This clonotype originated in a young man in good health and CMV-seronegative. This chain uses TRBV5-1 with TRBJ2-5, with TRBD1 identical over 7 bases. The chain's CDR3 is CASSLVGTDKETQYF. The CDR3 region has the DNA TGCGCCAGCAGCTTGGTGGGGACAGATAAAGAGACCCAGTACTTC.